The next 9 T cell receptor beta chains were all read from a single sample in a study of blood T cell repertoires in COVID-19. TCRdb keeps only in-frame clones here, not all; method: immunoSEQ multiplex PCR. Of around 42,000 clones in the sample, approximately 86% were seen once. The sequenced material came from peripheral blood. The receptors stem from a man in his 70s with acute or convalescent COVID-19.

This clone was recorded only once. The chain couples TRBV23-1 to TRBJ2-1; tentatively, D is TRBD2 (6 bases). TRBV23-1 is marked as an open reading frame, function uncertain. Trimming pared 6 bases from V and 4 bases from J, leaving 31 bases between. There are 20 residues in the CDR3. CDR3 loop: CASRPNRSSLRDWPYNEQFF. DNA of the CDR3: TGCGCCAGCAGACCCAATCGGTCTTCACTGCGGGACTGGCCTTACAATGAGCAGTTCTTC.

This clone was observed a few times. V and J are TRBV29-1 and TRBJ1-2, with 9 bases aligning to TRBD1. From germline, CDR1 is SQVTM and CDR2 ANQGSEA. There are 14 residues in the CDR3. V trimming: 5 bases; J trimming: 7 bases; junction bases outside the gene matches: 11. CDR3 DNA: TGCAGCGTTACAGGGGGCGGATTTACTCGTGGCTACACCTTC. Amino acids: CSVTGGGFTRGYTF.

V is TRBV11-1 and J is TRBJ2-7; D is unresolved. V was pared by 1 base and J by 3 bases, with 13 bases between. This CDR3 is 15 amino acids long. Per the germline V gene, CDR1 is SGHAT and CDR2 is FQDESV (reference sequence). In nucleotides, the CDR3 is TGTGCCAGCAGCTTAGGCCTCCAAGGCGGCTACGAGCAGTACTTC. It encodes CASSLGLQGGYEQYF.

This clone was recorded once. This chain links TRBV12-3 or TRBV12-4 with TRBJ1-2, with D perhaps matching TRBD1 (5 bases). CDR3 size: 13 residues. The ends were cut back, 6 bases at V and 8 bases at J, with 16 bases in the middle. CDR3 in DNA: TGTGCCAGCAGCCCGCGGGGGGACGACGGCTACACCTTC. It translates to CASSPRGDDGYTF.

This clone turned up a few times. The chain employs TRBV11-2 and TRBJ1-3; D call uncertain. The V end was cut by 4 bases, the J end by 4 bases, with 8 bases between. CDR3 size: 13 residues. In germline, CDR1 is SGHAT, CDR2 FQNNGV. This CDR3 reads CASSSSPGNTIYF. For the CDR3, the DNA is TGTGCCAGCAGCTCGAGTCCGGGAAACACCATATATTTT.

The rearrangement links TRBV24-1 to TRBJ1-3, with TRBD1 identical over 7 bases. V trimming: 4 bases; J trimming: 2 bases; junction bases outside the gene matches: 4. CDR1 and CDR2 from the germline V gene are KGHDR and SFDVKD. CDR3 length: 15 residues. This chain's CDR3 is CATSDPGQAGNTIYF. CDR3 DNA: TGTGCCACCAGTGACCCAGGACAGGCTGGAAACACCATATATTTT.

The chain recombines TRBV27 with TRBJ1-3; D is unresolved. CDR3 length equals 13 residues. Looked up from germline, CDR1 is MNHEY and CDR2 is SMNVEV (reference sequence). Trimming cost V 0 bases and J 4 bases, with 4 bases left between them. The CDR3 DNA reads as TGTGCCAGCAGTTTATCACAAGGAAACACCATATATTTT. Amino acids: CASSLSQGNTIYF.

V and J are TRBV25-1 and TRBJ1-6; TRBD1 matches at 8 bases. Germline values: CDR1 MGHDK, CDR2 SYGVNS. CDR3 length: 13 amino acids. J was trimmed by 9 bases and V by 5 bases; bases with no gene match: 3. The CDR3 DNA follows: TGTGCCAGCAGTTCAGGGGGCCGTTCACCCCTCCACTTT. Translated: CASSSGGRSPLHF.

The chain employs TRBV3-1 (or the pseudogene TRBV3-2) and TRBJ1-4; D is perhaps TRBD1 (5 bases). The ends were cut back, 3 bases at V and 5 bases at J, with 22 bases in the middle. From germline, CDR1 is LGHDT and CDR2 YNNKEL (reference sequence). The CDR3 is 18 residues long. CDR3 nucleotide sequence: TGTGCCAGCAGCCAGGTACCCGGGACTCGGCGAATAAATGAAAAACTGTTTTTT. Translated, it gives CASSQVPGTRRINEKLFF.